This T cell receptor beta chain originates from a study of shared clonotypes between healthy human individuals. Study-level findings and limits: The small donor group covered limited genetic and exposure diversity. Estimated clonotype richness was generally higher in naive than memory subsets.

This CDR3 comprises 13 residues. V was trimmed by 2 bases and J by 5 bases, leaving 7 bases between them. The germline V gene has CDR1 LGHNT and CDR2 FRNRAP. With regard to this clone: The antigen remains unidentified.

From CD4+ cells came CD45RA+ naive and CD45RA-negative memory subsets. In the sorted-subset replicate PCRs, about 190 ng DNA, around 32,000 T cell genomes, was used. Clones were read by immunoSEQ multiplex PCR, and TCRdb kept only the in-frame ones, dropping some. The table lists a few million clones, around nine tenths of them singletons. Sequenced sample: naive CD4+ T cells sorted from blood. Subset reported: CD45RA+ positively selected. This chain uses TRBV12-5 with TRBJ2-1; D remains unclear. The TCR comes from a man aged 18 to 30 in good health. This CDR3 is CASGLFGNNEQFF. The CDR3 DNA reads TGTGCTAGTGGTTTGTTCGGAAACAATGAGCAGTTCTTC.